This paragraph covers one T cell receptor (beta chain) sequence. The data stem from a study of blood T cell repertoires in COVID-19. Study details: T cells, B-cell-depleted T cells, or PBMCs provided the cDNA or gDNA that served as material.

Measured with immunoSEQ multiplex PCR; TCRdb has only the in-frame clones, and not every one. This table holds around 400,000 clones, 70% to 90% found once. V lost 0 bases, J lost 0 bases, and 4 bases lay in between. The length of the CDR3 is 14 residues. Germline CDR1 SGHNT, CDR2 YYREEE (reference sequence). Sequences were obtained from peripheral blood. The chain is built from TRBV5-4 and TRBJ1-5; D not certain. The sequence was collected from a man aged 35 to 55 with acute or convalescent COVID-19. The CDR3 loop is CASSLDGSNQPQHF. As DNA, the CDR3 is TGTGCCAGCAGCTTGGACGGTAGCAATCAGCCCCAGCATTTT.